This TCR beta chain was recorded in a study of blood T cell repertoires in COVID-19. On the study more broadly: The origin of the acute and convalescent COVID-19 samples was the United States, Italy and Spain.

In the authors' workflow: Amplified reference gene primers provided the basis for estimating nucleated cell counts. The assay was immunoSEQ multiplex PCR, and TCRdb's table has in-frame clones only and misses some. The V and J calls and clone size were taken over from that table, and D and trimming were inferred from the DNA. The sample contains approximately 76,000 clones, approximately 88% of which appear only once. This CDR3 contains 14 residues. V was shortened by 6 bases and J by 7 bases, with 15 bases between the two germline ends. Germline CDR1 and CDR2: MNHEY and SVGAGI. This sequence originates from a young man with acute or convalescent COVID-19. The chain links TRBV6-5 to TRBJ1-4, with D maybe TRBD1 (5 bases). The specimen sequenced was peripheral blood. The CDR3 DNA follows: TGTGCCAGCAGGAGCAGGGTTATAAGTGAAAAACTGTTTTTT. Protein: CASRSRVISEKLFF.